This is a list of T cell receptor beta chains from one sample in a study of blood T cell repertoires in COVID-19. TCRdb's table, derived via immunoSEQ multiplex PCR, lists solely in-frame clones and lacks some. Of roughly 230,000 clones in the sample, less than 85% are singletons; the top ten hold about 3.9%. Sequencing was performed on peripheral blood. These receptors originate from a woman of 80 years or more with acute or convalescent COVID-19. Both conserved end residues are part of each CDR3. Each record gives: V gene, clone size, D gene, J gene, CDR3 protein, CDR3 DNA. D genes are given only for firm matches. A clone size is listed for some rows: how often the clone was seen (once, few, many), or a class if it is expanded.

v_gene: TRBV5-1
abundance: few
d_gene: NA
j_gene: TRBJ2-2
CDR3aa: CASSLGRGSTGELFF
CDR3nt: TGCGCCAGCAGCTTGGGTCGAGGGAGCACCGGGGAGCTGTTTTTT

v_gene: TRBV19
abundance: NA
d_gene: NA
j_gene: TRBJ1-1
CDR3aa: CASSIGLTTTMNTEAFF
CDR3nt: TGTGCCAGTAGTATCGGACTGACAACAACCATGAACACTGAAGCTTTCTTT

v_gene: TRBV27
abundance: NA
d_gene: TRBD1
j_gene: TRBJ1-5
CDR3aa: CASSLTTGGDQPQHF
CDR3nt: TGTGCCAGCAGCCTAACCACAGGGGGGGATCAGCCCCAGCATTTT

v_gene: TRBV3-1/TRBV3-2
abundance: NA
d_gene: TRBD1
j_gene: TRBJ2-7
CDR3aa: CASSLRTGGYEQYF
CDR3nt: TGTGCCAGCAGCTTGCGGACAGGGGGCTACGAGCAGTACTTC

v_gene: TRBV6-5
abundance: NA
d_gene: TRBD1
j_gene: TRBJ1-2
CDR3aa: CASSYNRGRGGYTF
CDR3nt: TGTGCCAGCAGTTACAACAGGGGGAGGGGCGGCTACACCTTC

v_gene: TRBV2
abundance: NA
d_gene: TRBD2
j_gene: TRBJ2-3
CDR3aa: CASSQRGTQDTQYF
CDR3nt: TGTGCCAGCAGCCAGCGGGGGACTCAAGATACGCAGTATTTT

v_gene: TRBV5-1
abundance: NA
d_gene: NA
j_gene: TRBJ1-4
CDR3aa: CASSFLGPTNEKLFF
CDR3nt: TGCGCCAGCAGCTTCTTGGGGCCAACTAATGAAAAACTGTTTTTT

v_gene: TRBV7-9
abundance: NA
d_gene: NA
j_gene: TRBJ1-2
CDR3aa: CASSEVAYGYTF
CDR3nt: TGTGCCAGCAGCGAGGTTGCCTATGGCTACACCTTC

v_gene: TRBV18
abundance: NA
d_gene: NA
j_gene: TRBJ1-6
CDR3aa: CASSPVPPSSSYNSPLHF
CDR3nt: TGTGCCAGCTCACCAGTCCCCCCATCGAGCTCCTATAATTCACCCCTCCACTTT

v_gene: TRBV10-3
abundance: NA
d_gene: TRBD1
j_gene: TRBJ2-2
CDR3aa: CAISGTGMETGELFF
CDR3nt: TGTGCCATCAGTGGGACAGGGATGGAAACCGGGGAGCTGTTTTTT

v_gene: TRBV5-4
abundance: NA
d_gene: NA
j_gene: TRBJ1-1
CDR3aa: CASSPVGQGPMNTEAFF
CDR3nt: TGTGCCAGCAGCCCGGTGGGCCAGGGGCCCATGAACACTGAAGCTTTCTTT

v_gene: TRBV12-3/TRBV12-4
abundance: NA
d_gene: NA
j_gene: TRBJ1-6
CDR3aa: CASSPGLGSPLHF
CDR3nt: TGTGCCAGCAGTCCGGGACTTGGGTCACCCCTCCACTTT

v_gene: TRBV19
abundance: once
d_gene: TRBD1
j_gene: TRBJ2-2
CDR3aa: CASGPGQSTGELFF
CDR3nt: TGTGCCAGTGGGCCGGGACAGAGCACCGGGGAGCTGTTTTTT

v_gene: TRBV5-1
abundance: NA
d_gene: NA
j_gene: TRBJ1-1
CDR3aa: CASSVISDTEAFF
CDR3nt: TGCGCCAGCAGCGTGATCAGCGACACTGAAGCTTTCTTT

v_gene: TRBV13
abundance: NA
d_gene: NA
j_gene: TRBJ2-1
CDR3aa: CASSLFAASSYNEQFF
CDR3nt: TGTGCCAGCAGCTTATTTGCGGCATCCTCCTACAATGAGCAGTTCTTC

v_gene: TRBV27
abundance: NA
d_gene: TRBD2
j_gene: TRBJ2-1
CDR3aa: CASGLAENNEQFF
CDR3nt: TGTGCCAGCGGACTAGCCGAAAACAATGAGCAGTTCTTC

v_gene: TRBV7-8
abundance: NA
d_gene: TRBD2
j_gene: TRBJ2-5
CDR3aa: CASSFPGLSRETQYF
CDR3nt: TGTGCCAGCAGCTTCCCGGGACTAAGTCGAGAGACCCAGTACTTC

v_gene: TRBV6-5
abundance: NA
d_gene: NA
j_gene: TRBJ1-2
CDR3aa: CASSPGFGYTF
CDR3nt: TGTGCCAGCAGCCCCGGGTTTGGCTACACCTTC

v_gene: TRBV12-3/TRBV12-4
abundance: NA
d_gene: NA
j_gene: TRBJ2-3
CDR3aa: CASSSYMDTQYF
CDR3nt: TGTGCCAGCAGTTCGTACATGGATACGCAGTATTTT

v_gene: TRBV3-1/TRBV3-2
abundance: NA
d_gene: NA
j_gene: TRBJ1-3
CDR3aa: CASSQERRVILAGNTIYF
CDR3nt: TGTGCCAGCAGCCAAGAAAGGAGAGTAATCCTGGCTGGAAACACCATATATTTT

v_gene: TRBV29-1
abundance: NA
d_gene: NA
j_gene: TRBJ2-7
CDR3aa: CSVEVASYEQYF
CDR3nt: TGCAGCGTTGAAGTGGCCTCCTACGAGCAGTACTTC

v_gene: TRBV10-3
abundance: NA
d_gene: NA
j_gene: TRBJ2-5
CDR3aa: CAISEGQRETQYF
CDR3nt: TGTGCCATCAGTGAGGGACAGAGGGAGACCCAGTACTTC

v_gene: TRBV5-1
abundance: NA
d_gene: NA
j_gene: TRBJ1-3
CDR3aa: CASSLGQTGNTIYF
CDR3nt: TGCGCCAGCAGCTTGGGTCAGACTGGAAACACCATATATTTT

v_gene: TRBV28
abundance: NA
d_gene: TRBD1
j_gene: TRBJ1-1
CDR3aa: CASSGQGVTEAFF
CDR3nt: TGTGCCAGCAGCGGACAGGGGGTGACTGAAGCTTTCTTT

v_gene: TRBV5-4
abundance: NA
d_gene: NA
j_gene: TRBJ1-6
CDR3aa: CASSLESRGNSPLHF
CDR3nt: TGTGCCAGCAGCTTGGAGTCCCGGGGGAATTCACCCCTCCACTTT

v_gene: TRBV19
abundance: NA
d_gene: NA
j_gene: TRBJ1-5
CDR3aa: CASSINRGQISNQPQHF
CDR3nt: TGTGCCAGTAGTATTAATCGAGGGCAGATTAGCAATCAGCCCCAGCATTTT